This T cell receptor beta chain was retrieved from a study of shared clonotypes between healthy human individuals. Study findings and constraints: Several donors had around 5% of their naive CD4 clonotypes in common. Sample collection involved blood only; tissue repertoires are likely different.

The CDR3 spans 13 residues. V shed 5 bases and J shed 4 bases, with 11 bases lying between them. Germline-derived CDR1 and CDR2 are LNHDA and SQIVND (reference sequence). Using immunoSEQ multiplex PCR, the repertoire was profiled, and TCRdb retains in-frame clones only, with some absent. Of around 1.5 million clones listed, roughly 98% are singletons. This clone occurred once. The antigen is not known. This chain connects TRBV19 to TRBJ2-5; D may be TRBD1 or TRBD2 (6 bases each). Sequencing was carried out using naive CD4+ T cells sorted from blood. Described subset: CD45RA+ positively selected. The source is a man younger than 45 in good health. As DNA, the CDR3 is TGTGCCAGTAGTGACAGGCGGGGAGAGACCCAGTACTTC. The encoded protein is CASSDRRGETQYF. Full variable domain (outside the CDR3, taken from reference TRBV19 and TRBJ2-5): DGGITQSPKYLFRKEGQNVTLSCEQNLNHDAMYWYRQDPGQGLRLIYYSQIVNDFQKGDIAEGYSVSREKKESFPLTVTSAQKNPTAFYLCASSDRRGETQYFGPGTRLLVL.